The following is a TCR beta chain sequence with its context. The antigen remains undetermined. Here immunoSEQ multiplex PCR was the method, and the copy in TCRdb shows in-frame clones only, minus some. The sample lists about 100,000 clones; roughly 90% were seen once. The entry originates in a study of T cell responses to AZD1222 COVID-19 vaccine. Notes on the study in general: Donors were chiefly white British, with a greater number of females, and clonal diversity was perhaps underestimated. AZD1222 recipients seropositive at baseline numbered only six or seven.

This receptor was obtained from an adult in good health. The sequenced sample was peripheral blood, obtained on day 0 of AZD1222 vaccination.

DNA for the CDR3: TGTGCCACTACTCCCGGGGGCGATCAGCCCCAGCATTTT. Translation gives CATTPGGDQPQHF. The chain couples TRBV19 to TRBJ1-5, with D possibly TRBD1 on 6 matching bases. There are 13 residues in the CDR3. CDR1 LNHDA and CDR2 SQIVND come from the germline V gene (reference sequence). V dropped 10 bases and J dropped 5 bases, with 15 bases sitting between them.